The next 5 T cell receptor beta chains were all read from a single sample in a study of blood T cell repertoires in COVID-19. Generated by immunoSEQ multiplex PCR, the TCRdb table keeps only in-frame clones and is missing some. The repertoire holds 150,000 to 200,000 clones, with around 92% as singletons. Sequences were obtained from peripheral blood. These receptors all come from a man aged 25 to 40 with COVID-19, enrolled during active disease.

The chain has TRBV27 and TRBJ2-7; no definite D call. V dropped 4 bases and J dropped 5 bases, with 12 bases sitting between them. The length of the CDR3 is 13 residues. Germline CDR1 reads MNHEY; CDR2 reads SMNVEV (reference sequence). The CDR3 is CASSSGGLDEQYF. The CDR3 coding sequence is TGTGCCAGCAGTTCGGGTGGGTTGGACGAGCAGTACTTC.

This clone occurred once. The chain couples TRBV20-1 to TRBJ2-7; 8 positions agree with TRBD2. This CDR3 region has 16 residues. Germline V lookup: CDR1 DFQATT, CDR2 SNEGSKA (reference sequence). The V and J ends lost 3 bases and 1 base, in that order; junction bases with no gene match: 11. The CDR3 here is CSASGLLSGTSYEQYF. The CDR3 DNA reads TGCAGTGCTAGTGGACTCCTTAGCGGGACTTCCTACGAGCAGTACTTC.

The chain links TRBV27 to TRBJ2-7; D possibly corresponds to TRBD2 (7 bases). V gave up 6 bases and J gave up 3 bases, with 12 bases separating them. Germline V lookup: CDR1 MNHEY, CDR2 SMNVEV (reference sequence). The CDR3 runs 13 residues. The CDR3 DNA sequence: TGTGCCAGCAGCAGGGGAGGGCTCTACGAGCAGTACTTC. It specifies CASSRGGLYEQYF.

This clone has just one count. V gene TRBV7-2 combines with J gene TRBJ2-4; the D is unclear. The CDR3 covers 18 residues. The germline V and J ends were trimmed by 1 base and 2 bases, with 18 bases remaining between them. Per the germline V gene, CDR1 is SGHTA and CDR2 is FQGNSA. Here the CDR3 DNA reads TGTGCCAGCAGCTTAGAGTTATTTAGAGAAGTAACCAAAAACATTCAGTACTTC. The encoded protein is CASSLELFREVTKNIQYF.

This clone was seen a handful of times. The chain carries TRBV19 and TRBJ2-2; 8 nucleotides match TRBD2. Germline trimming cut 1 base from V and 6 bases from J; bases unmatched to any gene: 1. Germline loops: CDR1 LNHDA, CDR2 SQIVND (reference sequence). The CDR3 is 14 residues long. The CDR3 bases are TGTGCCAGTAGTATAGGAGCGGGAGCCGGGGAGCTGTTTTTT. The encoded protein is CASSIGAGAGELFF.